The next 6 T cell receptor beta chains were all read from a single sample in a study of cytomegalovirus exposure and HLA in healthy donors. The PCR had 60 Vbeta and 13 Jbeta primers. Method: immunoSEQ multiplex PCR; TCRdb's copy keeps in-frame clones and lacks some. The sample lists about 180,000 clones; 77% were seen once. The specimen was PBMCs. These receptors were taken from an older woman in good health and CMV-seropositive.

V usage is TRBV5-1 and J usage is TRBJ2-1, with D possibly being TRBD2 (5 bases). V shed 0 bases and J shed 4 bases, with 5 bases lying between them. This CDR3 spans 13 amino acids. Germline CDR1 and CDR2: SGHRS and YFSETQ. CDR3 sequence (DNA): TGCGCCAGCAGCTTGGGGACTTACAATGAGCAGTTCTTC. Amino acids: CASSLGTYNEQFF. Complete variable domain (other parts from reference TRBV5-1 and TRBJ2-1): KAGVTQTPRYLIKTRGQQVTLSCSPISGHRSVSWYQQTPGQGLQFLFEYFSETQRNKGNFPGRFSGRQFSNSRSEMNVSTLELGDSALYLCASSLGTYNEQFFGPGTRLTVL.

The chain couples TRBV20-1 to TRBJ1-5; TRBD1 might be the D (6 bases). Trimming took 3 bases from V and 6 from J, leaving 6 bases between them. From germline, CDR1 is DFQATT and CDR2 SNEGSKA (reference sequence). This CDR3 spans 11 amino acids. The CDR3 DNA reads TGCAGTGCTAGGGGGGCTCAGCCCCAGCATTTT. It yields the protein CSARGAQPQHF.

The rearrangement joins TRBV2 to TRBJ2-2, with 7 positions matching TRBD1. Germline V gene sequence: CDR1 SNHLY, CDR2 FYNNEI. CDR3 length equals 12 residues. V dropped 4 bases and J dropped 7; count of bases not matched to a gene: 0. CDR3 nucleotides: TGTGCCAGCAGTGGACAGGGCGGGGAGCTGTTTTTT. Its translation: CASSGQGGELFF.

Remarks on this clone: One junction end does not reproduce the germline sequence, and a read error may be involved. The J gene is TRBJ2-5, the V gene TRBV7-7; TRBD1 might be the D (6 bases). The better agreement between TRBJ2-7 and the DNA end casts doubt on the J call. This CDR3 comprises 14 residues. Germline CDR1 reads SSHAT; CDR2 reads FNYEAQ (reference sequence). CDR3 coding DNA: TGTGCTAGCAGCTTAGCAGGGGTCGGGTACGAGCAGTACTTC. Residues: CASSLAGVGYEQYF.

The V and J genes are TRBV7-6 and TRBJ2-7, with 7 bases matching TRBD1. The germline gives CDR1 SGHVS, CDR2 FNYEAQ. V lost 3 bases and J lost 7; bases outside the gene matches: 15. CDR3 size: 16 residues. The DNA of the CDR3 is TGTGCCAGCAGCTTGTTATACAGGGGAGTTCAGGAAGAGCAGTACTTC. The encoded protein is CASSLLYRGVQEEQYF.

The chain combines TRBV9 with TRBJ2-7; the match to TRBD2 covers 8 bases. CDR3 length: 15 residues. J lost 4 bases, V lost 0 bases, and 6 bases had no gene match. The germline gives CDR1 SGDLS, CDR2 YYNGEE. CDR3 nucleotides: TGTGCCAGCAGCGTAGGGGTAGCGGGGACATACGAGCAGTACTTC. Its protein is CASSVGVAGTYEQYF.